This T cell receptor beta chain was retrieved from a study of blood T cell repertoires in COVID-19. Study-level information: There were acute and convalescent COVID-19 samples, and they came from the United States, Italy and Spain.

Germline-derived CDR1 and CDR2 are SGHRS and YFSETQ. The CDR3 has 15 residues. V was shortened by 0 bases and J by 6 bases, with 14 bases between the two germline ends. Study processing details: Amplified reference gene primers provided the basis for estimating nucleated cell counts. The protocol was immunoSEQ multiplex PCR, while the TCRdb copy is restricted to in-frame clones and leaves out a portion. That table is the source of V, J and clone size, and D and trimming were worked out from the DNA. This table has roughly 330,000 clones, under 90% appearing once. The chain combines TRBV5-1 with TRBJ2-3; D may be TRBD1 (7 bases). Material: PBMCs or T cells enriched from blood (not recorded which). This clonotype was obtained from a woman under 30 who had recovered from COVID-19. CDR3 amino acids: CASSLGQGGRDTQYF. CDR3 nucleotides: TGCGCCAGCAGCTTGGGACAGGGAGGCCGGGATACGCAGTATTTT.